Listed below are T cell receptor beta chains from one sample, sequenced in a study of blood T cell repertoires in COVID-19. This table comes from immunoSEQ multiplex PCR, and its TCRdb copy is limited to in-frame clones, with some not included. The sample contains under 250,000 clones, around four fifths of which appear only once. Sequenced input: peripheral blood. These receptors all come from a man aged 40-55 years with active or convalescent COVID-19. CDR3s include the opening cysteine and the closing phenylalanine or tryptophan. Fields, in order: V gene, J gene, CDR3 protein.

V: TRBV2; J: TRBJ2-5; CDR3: CASSIPAGTGDETQYF
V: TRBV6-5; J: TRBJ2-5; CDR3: CASSYSRRTGEGTQYF
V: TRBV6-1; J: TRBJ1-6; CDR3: CASSEGGGGNSPLHF
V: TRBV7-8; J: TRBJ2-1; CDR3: CASSPGERGVPFF
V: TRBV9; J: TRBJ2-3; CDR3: CASSEGLAGGFTDTQYF
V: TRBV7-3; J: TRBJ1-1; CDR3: CASSLGTVNTEAFF
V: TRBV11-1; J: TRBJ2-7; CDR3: CASSPPGLPYEQYF
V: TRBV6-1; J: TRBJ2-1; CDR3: CASSAGAGLAGTIGEQFF
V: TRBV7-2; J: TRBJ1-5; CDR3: CASSTTGLTLGPQHF
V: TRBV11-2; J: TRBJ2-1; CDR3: CASSPGFSRDEQFF
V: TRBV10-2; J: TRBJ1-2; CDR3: CASSEEGYGYTF
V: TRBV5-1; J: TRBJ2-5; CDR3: CASSLSGDGTQYF
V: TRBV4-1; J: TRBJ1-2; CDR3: CASSQDYRKLF
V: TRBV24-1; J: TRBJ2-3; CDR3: CATSDLASGSTDTQYF
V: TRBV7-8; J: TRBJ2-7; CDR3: CASSPGTSGRAGYEQYF
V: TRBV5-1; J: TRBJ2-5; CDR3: CASSLDSREETQYF
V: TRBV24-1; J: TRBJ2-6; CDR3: CATSDSTGTGSSGANVLTF
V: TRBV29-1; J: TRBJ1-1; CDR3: CSVAASRVAAFF
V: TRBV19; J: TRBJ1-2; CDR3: CASSIDRGRTGYGYTF
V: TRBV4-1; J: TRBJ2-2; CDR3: CASSQSTYTGELFF
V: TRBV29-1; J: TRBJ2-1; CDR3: CSVEDLPLDSYNEQFF
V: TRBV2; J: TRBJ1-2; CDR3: CAQGGPNYGYTF
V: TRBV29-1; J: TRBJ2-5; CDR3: CSVSGSEETQYF
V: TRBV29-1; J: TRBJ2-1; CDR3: CSVGAGGPVGNEQFF
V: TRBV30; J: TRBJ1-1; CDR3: CAWSVPYTEAFF
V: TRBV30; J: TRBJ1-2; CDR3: CAWSPPAGGFGYTF
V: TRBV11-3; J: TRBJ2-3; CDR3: CASSLGIASGRAGTDTQYF
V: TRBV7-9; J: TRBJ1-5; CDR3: CASSLGEGNQPQHF
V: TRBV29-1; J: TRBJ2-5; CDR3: CSVDPGSGRQETQYF
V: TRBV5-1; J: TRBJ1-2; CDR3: CASSFGGTGNYGYTF
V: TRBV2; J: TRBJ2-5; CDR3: CASAGRYLTETQYF
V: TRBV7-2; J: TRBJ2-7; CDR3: CASSLSGRVREQYF
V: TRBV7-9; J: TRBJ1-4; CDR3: CASSSLGGTNEKLFF
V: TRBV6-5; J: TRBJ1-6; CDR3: CASKIESSYNSPLHF
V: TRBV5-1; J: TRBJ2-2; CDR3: CASRAANTGELFF
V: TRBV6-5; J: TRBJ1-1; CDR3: CASSYSQAMSTEAFF
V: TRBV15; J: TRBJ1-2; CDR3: CATSRRSDRGYGYTF
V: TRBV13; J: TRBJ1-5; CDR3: CASSLVAGPQHF
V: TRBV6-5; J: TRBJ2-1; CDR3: CASSYTRGGLYNEQFF
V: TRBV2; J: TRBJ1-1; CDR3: CASSSGQGYTEAFF
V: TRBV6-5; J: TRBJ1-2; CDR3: CASSLGTANYGYTF
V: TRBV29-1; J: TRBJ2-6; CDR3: CSVDGGANVLTF
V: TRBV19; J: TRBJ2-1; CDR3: CASSPLLAGYNEQFF
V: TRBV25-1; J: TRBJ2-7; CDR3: CASSGDDRAPYEQYF
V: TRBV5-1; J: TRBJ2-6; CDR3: CASSLVGQGNPGANVLTF
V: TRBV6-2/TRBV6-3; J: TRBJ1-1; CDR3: CASSYPGGKTEAFF
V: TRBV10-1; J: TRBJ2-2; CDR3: CASSERGPTGELFF
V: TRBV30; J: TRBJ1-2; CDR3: CAWILKGAHGYTF
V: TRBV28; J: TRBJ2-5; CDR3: CASSLVGPTRGSETQYF
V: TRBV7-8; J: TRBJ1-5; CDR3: CASSLGGQGAYQPQHF